These 10 T cell receptor beta chains were sequenced from one sample in a study of T cells in Graves' hyperthyroidism and ophthalmopathy (dated by TCRdb to between 2017 and 2020). Libraries came from multiplex PCR. The sample was run on an Illumina HiSeq 2000. Amplification of TCR beta CDR3 regions was carried out from RNA transcripts. A first-round RT-PCR of the TCR CDR3 used the HTBI primer set with the Qiagen OneStep RT-PCR kit. TCRdb reworked the public reads: Q25 trimming with fastp, MiXCR clone assembly, productive beta chains retained. Here each entry gathers all rows of one CDR3 protein and keeps the most common genes and DNA. The sample records fewer than 250,000 distinct CDR3 sequences, about 25% of which are singletons. About 40% of the sample rests with the top ten. Sequencing was carried out using blood. The receptors were sampled from a woman aged 40 to 49 with Graves' ophthalmopathy.

This clonotype was seen at least ten times. CDR3 coding DNA: TGTGCCAGTAACGAAGGGTCTGAAGCTTTCTTT. Encoded protein: CASNEGSEAFF. The chain has TRBV19 and TRBJ1-1; D is unresolved. This CDR3 region has 11 residues. Germline V CDR1 and CDR2: LNHDA, SQIVND (reference sequence). Trimming removed 7 bases at V and 6 bases at J, with 9 bases between. The entire variable domain, with the rest obtained from reference TRBV19 and TRBJ1-1, is as follows: DGGITQSPKYLFRKEGQNVTLSCEQNLNHDAMYWYRQDPGQGLRLIYYSQIVNDFQKGDIAEGYSVSREKKESFPLTVTSAQKNPTAFYLCASNEGSEAFFGQGTRLTVV.

The chain recombines TRBV6-1 with TRBJ1-1; possibly TRBD1 for D (5 bases). The CDR3 loop spans 12 amino acids. Trimming removed 3 bases at V and 8 bases at J, with 10 bases between. Germline loops: CDR1 MNHNS, CDR2 SASEGT. This chain's CDR3 is CASSDVRQEAFF. The CDR3 DNA follows: TGTGCCAGCAGTGATGTGAGACAGGAAGCTTTCTTT.

The chain combines TRBV28 with TRBJ2-5, with TRBD2 matching over 14 bases. Germline CDR1 is MDHEN and CDR2 is SYDVKM. J was trimmed by 12 bases and V by 6 bases; bases with no gene match: 9. The CDR3 loop spans 14 amino acids. The CDR3 nucleotides are TGTGCCAGCAGAGGGACTAGCGGGAGTGGTATGGAGTACTTC. This sequence encodes CASRGTSGSGMEYF.

V gene TRBV6-1 combines with J gene TRBJ2-5, with TRBD2 as a possible D gene (6 bases). Trimming left V 1 base short and J 4 bases short, with 10 bases between. Germline V gene data show CDR1 as MNHNS and CDR2 as SASEGT. CDR3 length: 14 amino acids. The CDR3 DNA sequence: TGTGCCAGCAGTGAAGGCGGGGTCGTAGAGACCCAGTACTTC. Translating it yields CASSEGGVVETQYF.

Many counts were recorded for this clonotype. Because the CDR3's place on the DNA is in doubt, the DNA is left out and the CDR3 is given as listed by TCRdb. V gene TRBV5-1 combines with J gene TRBJ2-7. The V gene's germline CDR1 is SGHRS and CDR2 YFSETQ. The CDR3 totals 14 residues, both ends included. This chain's CDR3 is CASSFGPGSGEQYF.

This clonotype was found many times. J is TRBJ1-2 and V is TRBV20-1, with D possibly being TRBD1 (5 bases). Per germline, CDR1 DFQATT and CDR2 SNEGSKA (reference sequence). Trimming removed 0 bases at V and 7 bases at J, with 12 bases between. The CDR3 is made up of 13 amino acids. The CDR3 region has the DNA TGCAGTGCTAGAGACAGGTTTCAGGGTGGCTACACCTTC. Its protein is CSARDRFQGGYTF.

There are many counts of this clonotype. The chain recombines TRBV2 with TRBJ2-7; D is perhaps TRBD2 (5 bases). CDR3 length: 15 amino acids. Germline CDR1 and CDR2: SNHLY and FYNNEI. The germline V and J ends were trimmed by 6 bases and 0 bases, with 15 bases remaining between them. The CDR3 coding sequence is TGTGCCAGCAGGGGCGGAGGACTCCACTCCTACGAGCAGTACTTC. It encodes CASRGGGLHSYEQYF. Supplemented by reference TRBV2 and TRBJ2-7, the full variable domain reads EPEVTQTPSHQVTQMGQEVILRCVPISNHLYFYWYRQILGQKVEFLVSFYNNEISEKSEIFDDQFSVERPDGSNFTLKIRSTKLEDSAMYFCASRGGGLHSYEQYFGPGTRLTVT.

This chain links TRBV7-9 with TRBJ2-5, with TRBD2 as a possible D gene (5 bases). Between the trimmed V and J ends, which lost 4 bases and 9 bases, there was a span of 12 bases. This CDR3 spans 12 amino acids. Per germline, CDR1 SEHNR and CDR2 FQNEAQ (reference sequence). The CDR3 DNA reads TGTGCCAGCAGCTCACGGATGCGGGCCCAGTACTTC. It specifies CASSSRMRAQYF. The full variable domain, completed using reference TRBV7-9 and TRBJ2-5, is DTGVSQNPRHKITKRGQNVTFRCDPISEHNRLYWYRQTLGQGPEFLTYFQNEAQLEKSRLLSDRFSAERPKGSFSTLEIQRTEQGDSAMYLCASSSRMRAQYFGPGTRLLVL.

This clonotype was recorded many times. CDR3 bases: TGTGCCAGCAGCGAGGAGACAGTCAATCAGCCCCAGCATTTT. This codes for CASSEETVNQPQHF. The genes are TRBV2 and TRBJ1-5; perhaps TRBD1 as D (5 bases). Germline V CDR1 and CDR2: SNHLY, FYNNEI. The CDR3 has 14 residues. Trimming pared 6 bases from V and 3 bases from J, leaving 12 bases between.

There are many counts of this clonotype. One base away lies a much larger clone, so this may be a sequencing read error. The chain couples TRBV30 to TRBJ1-1, with TRBD1 matching over 8 bases. Trimming at V came to 2 bases and at J to 6 bases, leaving 2 bases not matched to a gene. The CDR3 extends over 12 amino acids. CDR1 is GTSNPN and CDR2 is SVGIG in the germline V gene (reference sequence). Written as DNA, the CDR3 is TGTGCCTGGAGTCCGACAGGGGCTGAAGCTTTCTTT. Its translation is CAWSPTGAEAFF.